This TCR beta chain was recorded in a study of T cell responses to AZD1222 COVID-19 vaccine (dated by TCRdb to the early 2020s). General notes on the study: TCR sequencing was performed for some 250 trial participants, of whom about 210 were given two doses of AZD1222 and approximately 25 were given two doses of MenACWY control vaccine. Trial participants were enrolled by age into 18-55, 56-69 and 70-plus year subgroups, with around 140, 26 and 57 TCR-sequenced participants respectively. What the study reported, not specific to this receptor: The vaccine-associated CD4 TCRs covered the entire spike protein, and the dominant responses fell in regions 160-218 and 743-854. Reportedly, almost half of the unique spike-specific TCRs recognized epitopes lying outside the regions that are mutated in the B.1.351 and B.1.1.7 variants. Participants were mostly white British, with more females than males. The authors suggested clonal diversity may have been underestimated. Conclusions about previously exposed vaccinees are limited because only a handful of AZD1222 recipients were SARS-CoV-2 seropositive at baseline. A significant rise in spike-specific TCR breadth and depth was observed after two AZD1222 doses relative to day 0 and relative to MenACWY recipients. In the small 56-69-year group, the increase in depth fell short of significance, most likely because of low power. Because no samples from the day 14 peak response were available, repertoires could be characterized only after the peak T cell response.

The CDR3 regions of human TCRbeta chains were analyzed by immunosequencing. From the authors' description of their analysis: TCRs in the repertoires were compared against a reference library of SARS-CoV-2-specific TCRs that had been generated with the MIRA antigen-specificity platform. Breadth was defined as the fraction of unique TCRs that were SARS-CoV-2-associated. Depth was defined as the fraction of total T cells that were SARS-CoV-2-associated. Using the MIRA data, each spike-specific TCR was assigned both to the spike region to which the TCR was reactive and to a CD4 or CD8 class. Log10-transformed breadth and depth values were compared by one-way ANOVA with Sidak's multiple comparisons tests. As stored in TCRdb, this immuneACCESS dataset retains in-frame rearrangements with V and J assigned. A fraction of the clones does not appear; measured against another copy, unresolved V genes explain less than half of the discrepancy, and the remainder lacks a known reason. The DNA was the basis for D and trimming; V, J and clone size are from that table. In all, the sample holds roughly 190,000 clones, and approximately 90% of those were seen once. Roughly 3.5% of the sample belongs to the ten largest clones.

Concerning this clone itself: No cognate antigen has been identified for it. No much larger clone exists at a distance of one base, and base qualities are not known.

CDR1 and CDR2, looked up from the germline V gene (reference sequence), are GTSNPN and SVGIG. The junction carries 14 bases between V and J, which are trimmed by 0 bases and 2 bases respectively. The CDR3, cysteine through phenylalanine, is 15 amino acids long. The entry retains the CDR3 DNA only, 45 bases that are in frame from base 1. Interpreted using the paper, the time point label stands for: about 28 days (+/-7) after the second vaccine dose. AZD1222 recipients given second doses at about 4 weeks or at about 12 weeks were pooled, since spike-specific TCR depth and breadth were not found to differ between the two schedules. Vaccinee samples came from UK trials COV001 and COV002, including a single-blind randomized controlled phase 2/3 trial of AZD1222 (ChAdOx1 nCoV-19) in healthy adults. Trial participant PBMC samples were collected at day 0 and day 28 after the second dose for TCRbeta chain sequencing.

The sequence is built from TRBV30 and TRBJ2-7; tentative D gene TRBD2, with 5 bases matching. The TCR originated in an adult who received the AZD1222 COVID-19 vaccine. The sample in question was peripheral blood, obtained 28 days after the second AZD1222 dose. The CDR3 amino acid sequence is: CAWSVAYGETYEQYF. The nucleotide sequence reads TGTGCCTGGAGTGTCGCATACGGGGAAACCTACGAGCAGTACTTC.